This TCR beta chain was captured in a study of control samples from healthy donors and cancer patients. The data were produced by immunoSEQ multiplex PCR, yet TCRdb's version contains in-frame clones alone and is incomplete. Of 70,000 to 75,000 clones listed, less than 90% were seen once; the top ten hold about 4.2%. CDR3 length: 18 residues. The V segment lost 0 bases and the J segment 4 bases; nucleotides outside the gene matches: 13. Germline V gene data show CDR1 as MGHRA and CDR2 as YSYEKL. The chain combines TRBV4-1 with TRBJ2-5; 8 bases align to TRBD2. Material: blood. The TCR comes from a woman aged 50 to 65 in good health. The CDR3 nucleotides are TGCGCCAGCAGCCAAGATAGCGACGGGAGGGCCCTCGTAGAGACCCAGTACTTC. This translates into CASSQDSDGRALVETQYF.